What follows are 14 T cell receptor beta chains derived from one specimen sequenced in a study of T cell changes during pregnancy in multiple sclerosis. The protocol was immunoSEQ multiplex PCR, while the TCRdb copy is restricted to in-frame clones and leaves out a portion. The repertoire holds around 44,000 clones, roughly 92% seen once, with 1.3% in the top ten. Sample: peripheral blood. The receptor set was obtained from a female donor with multiple sclerosis, enrolled in a pregnancy study.

The chain links TRBV30 to TRBJ2-1; D unresolved. Germline assignment: CDR1 GTSNPN and CDR2 SVGIG (reference sequence). V shed 0 bases and J shed 0 bases, with 6 bases lying between them. The CDR3 sequence is 14 residues long. Here the CDR3 DNA reads TGTGCCTGGAGTGTACACAGCTCCTACAATGAGCAGTTCTTC. Translation: CAWSVHSSYNEQFF.

The rearrangement links TRBV18 to TRBJ2-2; maybe TRBD2 (5 bases). Germline V CDR1 and CDR2: KGHSH, LQKENI. The V and J ends lost 2 bases and 1 base respectively, with 11 bases between them. This CDR3 has 16 amino acids. The CDR3 sequence is CASSPIGGGNTGELFF. The CDR3 nucleotides read TGTGCCAGCTCACCAATAGGCGGAGGGAACACCGGGGAGCTGTTTTTT.

The V call is TRBV5-1, the J call TRBJ1-1; D is undetermined. Germline-derived CDR1 and CDR2 are SGHRS and YFSETQ. V gave up 5 bases and J gave up 0 bases, with 5 bases separating them. CDR3 length: 12 residues. The CDR3 region is CASRRLNTEAFF. As DNA, the CDR3 is TGCGCCAGCAGGCGGTTGAACACTGAAGCTTTCTTT.

The rearrangement uses TRBV19 and TRBJ2-5; possible D gene TRBD2, 6 bases. The CDR3 covers 15 residues. The germline CDR1 and CDR2 sequences are LNHDA and SQIVND (reference sequence). V was shortened by 3 bases and J by 5 bases, with 16 bases between the two germline ends. CDR3 sequence: CASSIRRGAEETQYF. The CDR3 bases are TGTGCCAGTAGTATTAGGAGGGGCGCGGAGGAGACCCAGTACTTC.

The DNA of the CDR3 is TGTGCCAGCAGTTTAGCGGGTCAGAGGGAGACCCAGTACTTC. This sequence encodes CASSLAGQRETQYF. V usage is TRBV6-5 and J usage is TRBJ2-5; 7 bases align to TRBD2. Germline CDR1 is MNHEY and CDR2 is SVGAGI. V lost 4 bases to trimming and J lost 5 bases; unmatched junction nucleotides: 7. CDR3 length equals 14 residues.

This chain links TRBV2 with TRBJ1-5; possible D gene TRBD1, 5 bases. Trimming removed 0 bases at V and 2 bases at J, with 14 bases between. Germline-derived CDR1 and CDR2 are SNHLY and FYNNEI. The CDR3 has 17 residues. The CDR3 sequence is CASSEALQGPGNQPQHF. In nucleotides, the CDR3 is TGTGCCAGCAGTGAAGCGCTTCAGGGTCCTGGCAATCAGCCCCAGCATTTT.

The V and J genes are TRBV2 and TRBJ2-7; 8 bases are a match to TRBD1. Per germline, CDR1 SNHLY and CDR2 FYNNEI. This CDR3 is built from 14 residues. J was trimmed by 5 bases and V by 5 bases; bases with no gene match: 8. This chain's CDR3 is CASSLDRGSNEQYF. DNA of the CDR3: TGTGCCAGCAGTCTCGACAGGGGATCTAACGAGCAGTACTTC.

The chain is built from TRBV12-5 and TRBJ2-5; 11 nucleotides agree with TRBD2. Germline values: CDR1 LGHNT, CDR2 FRNRAP. This CDR3 is built from 20 residues. V shed 7 bases and J 5 bases; nucleotides not matched to a gene: 24. CDR3 nucleotide sequence: TGTGCTAGTGCCGGATTGACCGGGACTAGCGGTTCGGGCGGGGGCGAGACCCAGTACTTC. This encodes CASAGLTGTSGSGGGETQYF.

The rearrangement links TRBV4-1 to TRBJ1-3, with D unresolved. V was shortened by 0 bases and J by 4 bases, with 13 bases between the two germline ends. The CDR3 contains 16 residues. Germline V lookup: CDR1 MGHRA, CDR2 YSYEKL. CDR3 coding DNA: TGCGCCAGCAGCCAAGATTGGACTGTGGGGGGAAACACCATATATTTT. Its protein is CASSQDWTVGGNTIYF.

The genes are TRBV29-1 and TRBJ2-1; 8 bases fit TRBD1. Germline assignment: CDR1 SQVTM and CDR2 ANQGSEA. The CDR3 has 15 amino acids. V dropped 5 bases and J dropped 7; count of bases not matched to a gene: 13. CDR3 sequence reads: CSVPTLQGAGNEQFF. In nucleotides, the CDR3 is TGCAGCGTTCCAACATTGCAGGGGGCTGGAAATGAGCAGTTCTTC.

The chain couples TRBV10-3 to TRBJ1-5; 10 bases fit TRBD1. V shed 2 bases and J 5 bases; nucleotides not matched to a gene: 6. CDR3 length equals 16 residues. Germline CDR1 and CDR2: ENHRY and SYGVKD. CDR3 in DNA: TGTGCCATCAGTGAGGGGGGACAGGGGATTTATCAGCCCCAGCATTTT. It encodes CAISEGGQGIYQPQHF.

The count of this clone is one. The chain links TRBV7-2 to TRBJ1-3; D possibly corresponds to TRBD1 (6 bases). The ends were cut back, 5 bases at V and 2 bases at J, with 16 bases in the middle. Looked up from germline, CDR1 is SGHTA and CDR2 is FQGNSA. The CDR3 extends over 16 amino acids. The CDR3: CASSPGGAGPGNTIYF. The CDR3 region has the DNA TGTGCCAGCAGCCCGGGGGGGGCGGGACCTGGAAACACCATATATTTT.

J is TRBJ1-4 and V is TRBV25-1; D unclear. The CDR3 is made up of 10 amino acids. Looked up from germline, CDR1 is MGHDK and CDR2 is SYGVNS. Trimming shortened V by 9 bases and J by 8 bases, and 7 bases separated the two germline ends. This CDR3 reads CASEREKLFF. CDR3 nucleotides: TGTGCCAGTGAACGGGAAAAACTGTTTTTT.

V gene TRBV30 combines with J gene TRBJ1-2; the D gene is possibly TRBD1 (5 bases). V dropped 2 bases and J dropped 6 bases, with 16 bases sitting between them. Germline-derived CDR1 and CDR2 are GTSNPN and SVGIG (reference sequence). The CDR3 covers 14 residues. CDR3 coding DNA: TGTGCCTGGAGTTTGGATGGCCAGGGCCATGGCTACACCTTC. Protein: CAWSLDGQGHGYTF. The whole variable domain, remainder taken from reference TRBV30 and TRBJ1-2, is SQTIHQWPATLVQPVGSPLSLECTVEGTSNPNLYWYRQAAGRGLQLLFYSVGIGQISSEVPQNLSASRPQDRQFILSSKKLLLSDSGFYLCAWSLDGQGHGYTFGSGTRLTVV.